Below, one T cell receptor (beta chain) is given with its context. The data stem from a study of CD8+ T cells in alopecia areata. CDR3 size: 12 residues. Germline assignment: CDR1 SQVTM and CDR2 ANQGSEA. V lost 2 bases, J lost 6 bases, and 3 bases stayed unmatched. Reverse transcribed after extraction, RNA yielded cDNA as the sequencing template. This table comes from immunoSEQ multiplex PCR, and its TCRdb copy is limited to in-frame clones, with some not included. The sample carries around 120,000 clones, roughly 68% recorded once. The specimen sequenced was CD4+ T cells sorted from blood. The chain has TRBV29-1 and TRBJ1-2; 7 nucleotides align to TRBD1. This receptor was obtained from a human donor in good health. The CDR3 spells CSVEYRGDGYTF. Here the CDR3 DNA reads TGCAGCGTTGAATACAGGGGAGATGGCTACACCTTC.